This TCR beta chain was sequenced for a study of blood T cell repertoires in COVID-19. Background on the study: Researchers got acute and convalescent COVID-19 samples from the United States, Italy and Spain. The analysed material was cDNA or gDNA that came from T cells, B-cell-depleted T cells, or PBMCs.

Original methodology: Reference gene primer amplification gave estimated nucleated cell counts. Data came from immunoSEQ multiplex PCR; TCRdb stores just in-frame clones and leaves some out. For V, J and clone size, that table is used; D and trimming come from the DNA. The profile shows about 210,000 clones, 83% of them singletons. V was clipped by 1 base and J by 9 bases, with 13 bases between them. Looked up from germline, CDR1 is GTSNPN and CDR2 is SVGIG (reference sequence). The CDR3 totals 12 residues. Source material: peripheral blood. The chain recombines TRBV30 with TRBJ2-7; a possible D gene is TRBD2 (5 bases). The TCR comes from a woman aged 40 to 49 with active or convalescent COVID-19. The CDR3 spells CAWSAGGVGQYF. The CDR3 coding sequence is TGTGCCTGGAGTGCTGGAGGCGTGGGGCAGTACTTC.